A selection of T cell receptor beta chains follows, all from one sample in a study of post-analysis software for immune sequencing data. Via MiXCR, TCRdb re-called the PCR reads, giving one row per CDR3 protein. The table has some 690,000 distinct CDR3 sequences, around 27% seen once. The sample was blood. The receptors were gathered from a girl aged 5 to 17 with multiple sclerosis. CDR3s leave out the opening cysteine and the closing phenylalanine or tryptophan.

V gene: TRBV6-5; CDR3 protein: ASSYSQVNQPQH
V gene: TRBV5-8; CDR3 protein: ASSWDRGRIYEQY
V gene: TRBV7-2; CDR3 protein: ASSPGGGFSEQF
V gene: TRBV2; CDR3 protein: ASSAGTANKGKLF
V gene: TRBV7-2; CDR3 protein: ASSSTPGNSYEQY
V gene: TRBV20-1; CDR3 protein: SALRQGGYEQY
V gene: TRBV7-2; CDR3 protein: ASSLAGGYGYT
V gene: TRBV27; CDR3 protein: ASSPKFSVGYT
V gene: TRBV20-1; CDR3 protein: SARDQGEGQPQH
V gene: TRBV29-1; CDR3 protein: SVTAGGPGNEQF
V gene: TRBV7-6; CDR3 protein: ASSSQPGSYEQY
V gene: TRBV15; CDR3 protein: ATSRKTGTTEAF
V gene: TRBV29-1; CDR3 protein: SVEGQGTEAF
V gene: TRBV7-9; CDR3 protein: ASSPGLAETYEQY
V gene: TRBV28; CDR3 protein: ASSKQGPRGYT
V gene: TRBV6-1; CDR3 protein: ASSPGGIDTYNEQY
V gene: TRBV7-2; CDR3 protein: ASSLVGEIFYEQF
V gene: TRBV27; CDR3 protein: ASSLGDRDPLRQY
V gene: TRBV5-5; CDR3 protein: ASSGTQGWEQY
V gene: TRBV5-5; CDR3 protein: ASSLDRQGGNTGELF
V gene: TRBV7-2; CDR3 protein: ASSLRTGATYEQY
V gene: TRBV6-1; CDR3 protein: ASSESGLAVYNEQF
V gene: TRBV2; CDR3 protein: ASNLDSAKETQY
V gene: TRBV7-2; CDR3 protein: ASSPVGDTQY
V gene: TRBV20-1; CDR3 protein: SAFPGQGRETQY
V gene: TRBV20-1; CDR3 protein: SASPTTFSGHTGELF
V gene: TRBV15; CDR3 protein: ATGNPGQRQAF
V gene: TRBV3-1; CDR3 protein: ASSPPGQLKLF